This T cell receptor beta chain was recovered during a study of cytomegalovirus exposure and HLA in healthy donors. Study outcomes and limitations: Previous analysis showed most TCR beta V segments were productive about 87% or about 30% of the time. TRBV6-2, TRBV6-3 and some other V segments were unresolvable in 87-base-pair reads. Links to common viral pathogens appeared, in a later analysis, for several of the most significant clusters.

Trimming pared 0 bases from V and 2 bases from J, leaving 18 bases between. CDR1 is SGHTA, CDR2 FQGNSA, per germline. CDR3 size: 18 residues. As concerns this clone: Its antigen is undetermined.

PCR involved 60 Vbeta and 13 Jbeta primers. TCRdb's copy holds only in-frame clones and misses some; the assay was immunoSEQ multiplex PCR. Here the sample spans roughly 100,000 clones, approximately 83% being singletons. Sequences were obtained from PBMCs. The chain combines TRBV7-2 with TRBJ2-3, with D perhaps matching TRBD2 (7 bases). The receptor was isolated from a man aged 18 to 30 in good health and CMV-seronegative. CDR3 nucleotide sequence: TGTGCCAGCAGCTTAGCGGGGGGGGCTCGTCCCTCCACAGATACGCAGTATTTT. Residues: CASSLAGGARPSTDTQYF.